A single TCR beta chain is shown here with its context. The sample is drawn from a study of blood T cell repertoires in COVID-19. Whole-study context: Samples came from the United States, Italy and Spain, spanning acute and convalescent COVID-19. T cells, B-cell-depleted T cells, or PBMCs supplied cDNA or gDNA.

Per the study methods: Reference gene primer amplification gave nucleated cell count estimates. The assay was immunoSEQ multiplex PCR, and TCRdb's table has in-frame clones only and misses some. V, J and clone size were drawn from that table, and D and trimming were deduced from the DNA. This sample has around 180,000 clones, with about 83% found just once. Trimming removed 0 bases at V and 0 bases at J, with 9 bases between. This CDR3 spans 16 amino acids. The V gene's germline CDR1 is MNHEY and CDR2 SVGEGT. This clonotype originated in a human donor in a cohort sampled during active COVID-19. Sequencing input: peripheral blood. This sequence joins TRBV6-2 or TRBV6-3 and TRBJ1-3; perhaps TRBD1 as D (5 bases). CDR3 loop: CASSYSQGSSGNTIYF. In nucleotides, the CDR3 is TGTGCCAGCAGTTACTCGCAGGGCAGCTCTGGAAACACCATATATTTT.